What follows are 4 T cell receptor beta chains derived from one specimen sequenced in a study of blood T cells in healthy people across ages. It was with a sample-barcoded 5' primer and a J-beta primer mix that a second PCR of roughly 6 to 12 cycles was run. From the 5' RACE reads, TCRdb called clonotypes with MiXCR, one entry per CDR3 protein. The sample holds 710,000 or so distinct CDR3 sequences, approximately 22% seen once. Sequenced material: blood. The source is a man aged 65 to 79 in good health.

This clonotype has only a few counts. V is TRBV6-1 and J is TRBJ1-1; 8 nucleotides line up with TRBD1. From germline, CDR1 is MNHNS and CDR2 SASEGT. Unmatched junction bases numbered 6, after V lost 6 bases and J lost 0 bases. The CDR3 totals 15 residues. CDR3 loop: CASSPQGAMNTEAFF. The CDR3 nucleotides are TGTGCCAGCAGCCCCCAGGGGGCGATGAACACTGAAGCTTTCTTT.

The chain uses TRBV12-3 or TRBV12-4 and TRBJ1-2; 7 bases are shared with TRBD1. After removal of 4 bases from V and 6 bases from J, the junction contained 5 bases not matched to a gene. The CDR3 runs to 13 residues. The CDR3 nucleotides read TGTGCCAGCAGTTCGACAGGGAGCCATGGCTACACCTTC. Its protein is CASSSTGSHGYTF.

This clonotype was counted between two and nine times. The V gene is TRBV20-1, the J gene TRBJ2-5; D possibly uses TRBD1 or TRBD2 (6 bases each). From germline, CDR1 is DFQATT and CDR2 SNEGSKA (reference sequence). The V and J ends lost 6 bases and 8 bases respectively, with 25 bases between them. CDR3 length: 15 amino acids. The CDR3 loop is CSATRGGLFRETQYF. In DNA, the CDR3 is TGCAGTGCAACCCGAGGGGGGCTCTTTAGAGAAACCCAGTACTTC.

There are a few counts of this clonotype. The V and J genes are TRBV18 and TRBJ2-7; D is uncertain. From germline, CDR1 is KGHSH and CDR2 LQKENI. Trimming removed 0 bases from V and 5 bases from J, with 8 bases in between. This CDR3 spans 13 amino acids. This chain's CDR3 is CASSPPGVHEQYF. The CDR3, as DNA: TGTGCCAGCTCACCACCTGGGGTCCACGAGCAGTACTTC.